This passage covers 30 T cell receptor beta chains from one sample sequenced in a study of blood T cell repertoires in COVID-19. Profiling relied on immunoSEQ multiplex PCR, and the TCRdb table lists in-frame clones only, not all of them. Of 55,000 to 65,000 clones in the sample, about 91% are singletons; the top ten hold about 2.1%. Input material: peripheral blood. These receptors were obtained from a man in his fifties or sixties with acute or convalescent COVID-19.

This chain connects TRBV9 to TRBJ1-1; TRBD1 matches at 7 bases. The V gene end was trimmed by 3 bases and the J gene end by 4 bases; junction bases not matched to a gene: 3. The CDR3 length is 13 residues. Per the germline V gene, CDR1 is SGDLS and CDR2 is YYNGEE. Here the CDR3 DNA reads TGTGCCAGCAGCGAGGGACAGTCCACTGAAGCTTTCTTT. Its translation is CASSEGQSTEAFF.

This chain joins TRBV28 and TRBJ1-4; D call uncertain. The V end lost 6 bases, the J end lost 0 bases, and 14 bases lay between the germline ends. Germline V gene data show CDR1 as MDHEN and CDR2 as SYDVKM. The CDR3 totals 16 residues. The DNA of the CDR3 is TGTGCCAGCAGACGGGCCCCCGGGGCAACTAATGAAAAACTGTTTTTT. Its protein product is CASRRAPGATNEKLFF.

The V and J genes are TRBV3-1 (or the pseudogene TRBV3-2) and TRBJ2-7; TRBD2 might be the D (6 bases). The CDR3 is 14 residues long. V was clipped by 5 bases and J by 5 bases, with 16 bases between them. The germline CDR1 and CDR2 sequences are LGHDT and YNNKEL (reference sequence). The CDR3 bases are TGTGCCAGCAGCAACAGGAGGGCTGTCGACGAGCAGTACTTC. It yields the protein CASSNRRAVDEQYF.

This clone was detected only once. The rearrangement uses TRBV11-3 and TRBJ2-5, with D perhaps matching TRBD2 (5 bases). Germline V CDR1 and CDR2: SGHNT, YENEEA. The CDR3 covers 13 residues. Trimming shortened V by 5 bases and J by 3 bases, and 10 bases separated the two germline ends. Written as DNA, the CDR3 is TGTGCCAGCAGCCCCCCCGGGGAAGAGACCCAGTACTTC. As protein: CASSPPGEETQYF.

This clone was seen only once. V and J are TRBV5-4 and TRBJ1-2, with 9 bases that match TRBD1. The V segment lost 0 bases and the J segment 9 bases; nucleotides outside the gene matches: 9. The CDR3 is 15 amino acids. CDR1 and CDR2 from the germline V gene are SGHNT and YYREEE (reference sequence). The CDR3 is CASSLGDRGYLSYTF. In DNA, the CDR3 is TGTGCCAGCAGCTTGGGTGACAGGGGGTATCTGAGCTACACCTTC.

This rearrangement joins TRBV6-5 to TRBJ2-1, with 15 nucleotides matching TRBD2. V was clipped by 2 bases and J by 7 bases; unmatched bases: 0. The CDR3 extends over 15 amino acids. Germline lookup yields CDR1 MNHEY and CDR2 SVGAGI. CDR3 sequence: CASSYGTSGRNEQFF. CDR3 coding DNA: TGTGCCAGCAGTTACGGGACTAGCGGGAGGAATGAGCAGTTCTTC.

This clone was seen a few times. V and J are TRBV30 and TRBJ1-5; D gene uncertain. Germline values: CDR1 GTSNPN, CDR2 SVGIG (reference sequence). V was trimmed by 2 bases and J by 0 bases, leaving 11 bases between them. The CDR3 consists of 15 residues. In DNA, the CDR3 is TGTGCCTGGAGTCAGAGGGTTAATAGCAATCAGCCCCAGCATTTT. Amino acid sequence: CAWSQRVNSNQPQHF.

This clone was observed once. The chain combines TRBV6-5 with TRBJ2-4; D might be TRBD2 (6 bases). This CDR3 spans 14 amino acids. Deletions cut 6 bases from V and 7 bases from J, with 16 bases between. CDR1 is MNHEY and CDR2 is SVGAGI in the germline V gene. The CDR3 sequence is CASRRGGDRNIQYF. The DNA of the CDR3 is TGTGCCAGCAGGAGAGGAGGGGACCGGAACATTCAGTACTTC.

This clone was recorded only once. The V call is TRBV19, the J call TRBJ1-5; D is possibly TRBD1 (6 bases). CDR1 and CDR2 from the germline V gene are LNHDA and SQIVND (reference sequence). Trimming stripped 6 bases from V and 4 bases from J, with 22 bases between. This CDR3 is built from 17 residues. This CDR3 reads CASRTERAGADNQPQHF. Written as DNA, the CDR3 is TGTGCCAGTAGGACCGAGAGGGCAGGGGCGGATAATCAGCCCCAGCATTTT.

This clone came up a few times. V gene TRBV3-1 (or the pseudogene TRBV3-2) combines with J gene TRBJ1-4, with 7 bases fitting TRBD1. The CDR3 consists of 16 residues. Germline values: CDR1 LGHDT, CDR2 YNNKEL (reference sequence). After removal of 0 bases from V and 5 bases from J, the junction contained 6 bases not matched to a gene. The CDR3 reads CASSQDWTGLNEKLFF. In DNA, the CDR3 is TGTGCCAGCAGCCAAGATTGGACAGGTCTAAATGAAAAACTGTTTTTT.

The chain recombines TRBV27 with TRBJ2-7; TRBD1 aligns across 9 bases. With V trimmed by 3 bases and J by 6 bases, 6 bases remained unmatched. This CDR3 is built from 14 residues. Germline assignment: CDR1 MNHEY and CDR2 SMNVEV (reference sequence). The CDR3 coding sequence is TGTGCCAGCAGTTTGGACAGGGGTTTTACCGAGCAGTACTTC. It encodes CASSLDRGFTEQYF.

This clone was recorded only once. The rearrangement uses TRBV6-5 and TRBJ2-1; perhaps TRBD2 as D (6 bases). V was cut by 3 bases and J by 5 bases, with 14 bases left in between. The length of the CDR3 is 15 residues. Germline CDR1 and CDR2: MNHEY and SVGAGI. In nucleotides, the CDR3 is TGTGCCAGCAGTTATGTTGGCGGGGACCACAATGAGCAGTTCTTC. It is translated as CASSYVGGDHNEQFF.

The chain is built from TRBV18 and TRBJ2-3, with 7 bases fitting TRBD1. J lost 0 bases, V lost 3 bases, and 3 bases had no gene match. Germline CDR1 and CDR2: KGHSH and LQKENI. The CDR3 spans 15 residues. CDR3 bases: TGTGCCAGCTCACCTAACAGGGGAAGCACAGATACGCAGTATTTT. Its translation is CASSPNRGSTDTQYF.

This chain joins TRBV5-1 and TRBJ1-3, with D possibly matching TRBD1 (6 bases). V was shortened by 1 base and J by 6 bases, with 11 bases between the two germline ends. CDR3 length equals 14 residues. Per germline, CDR1 SGHRS and CDR2 YFSETQ. CDR3 DNA sequence: TGCGCCAGCAGCTTGTCGGCAGGGGAAAACACCATATATTTT. Amino acid sequence: CASSLSAGENTIYF.

This chain uses TRBV28 with TRBJ1-5; TRBD1 matches 9 bases. This CDR3 is built from 21 residues. V dropped 1 base and J dropped 3; count of bases not matched to a gene: 19. The V gene's germline CDR1 is MDHEN and CDR2 SYDVKM. This chain's CDR3 is CASSLFPTSQGAPLNNQPQHF. The CDR3 DNA sequence: TGTGCCAGCAGTTTATTCCCGACATCACAGGGGGCCCCCCTCAACAATCAGCCCCAGCATTTT.

The chain combines TRBV28 with TRBJ2-3; D is possibly TRBD1 (5 bases). The V gene lost 3 bases and the J gene lost 11 bases, with 12 bases spanning the gap. The CDR3 is 12 residues long. CDR1 and CDR2 from the germline V gene are MDHEN and SYDVKM. As DNA, the CDR3 is TGTGCCAGCAGTTTTGGTCTTAGGGGGCAGTATTTT. Protein: CASSFGLRGQYF.

This chain joins TRBV5-4 and TRBJ1-1, with 8 positions matching TRBD1. The CDR3 contains 18 residues. V was clipped by 4 bases and J by 2 bases; unmatched bases: 16. Germline CDR1 is SGHNT and CDR2 is YYREEE (reference sequence). The CDR3 DNA sequence: TGTGCCAGCAGCCGGACAGGGAGTAAAGGAGTCTCAAACACTGAAGCTTTCTTT. Its protein product is CASSRTGSKGVSNTEAFF.

The V call is TRBV20-1, the J call TRBJ2-3; 7 bases are shared with TRBD1. CDR3 size: 11 residues. The germline V gene has CDR1 DFQATT and CDR2 SNEGSKA (reference sequence). V gave up 6 bases and J gave up 5 bases; unmatched junction bases: 2. CDR3 sequence (DNA): TGCAGTGCGGGACAGCTAGATACGCAGTATTTT. Protein product: CSAGQLDTQYF.

V usage is TRBV9 and J usage is TRBJ1-6; weak D call: TRBD1 (6 bases). Trimming removed 4 bases at V and 4 bases at J, with 9 bases between. Germline V gene sequence: CDR1 SGDLS, CDR2 YYNGEE. The length of the CDR3 is 14 residues. The CDR3 spells CASSPDRYNSPLHF. The CDR3 DNA is TGTGCCAGCAGCCCCGACAGGTATAATTCACCCCTCCACTTT. The complete variable domain, with remaining parts taken from reference TRBV9 and TRBJ1-6, reads DSGVTQTPKHLITATGQRVTLRCSPRSGDLSVYWYQQSLDQGLQFLIQYYNGEERAKGNILERFSAQQFPDLHSELNLSSLELGDSALYFCASSPDRYNSPLHFGNGTRLTVT.

This clone was observed a handful of times. This chain joins TRBV7-9 and TRBJ2-7; D may be TRBD2 (6 bases). CDR3 length: 14 amino acids. Germline V CDR1 and CDR2: SEHNR, FQNEAQ (reference sequence). V dropped 5 bases and J dropped 7 bases, with 18 bases sitting between them. CDR3 sequence (DNA): TGTGCCAGCAGCCCTAGACTACCTGGGACTGAGCAGTACTTC. This encodes CASSPRLPGTEQYF. Full variable domain (missing parts from reference TRBV7-9 and TRBJ2-7): DTGVSQNPRHKITKRGQNVTFRCDPISEHNRLYWYRQTLGQGPEFLTYFQNEAQLEKSRLLSDRFSAERPKGSFSTLEIQRTEQGDSAMYLCASSPRLPGTEQYFGPGTRLTVT.

The J gene is TRBJ2-1, the V gene TRBV11-2; 7 nucleotides match TRBD2. V lost 7 bases to trimming and J lost 4 bases; unmatched junction nucleotides: 10. Germline CDR1 is SGHAT and CDR2 is FQNNGV. The CDR3 sequence is 15 residues long. CDR3 sequence: CASMGGGGLYNEQFF. The CDR3 coding sequence is TGTGCCAGCATGGGGGGGGGAGGACTATACAATGAGCAGTTCTTC.

The gene calls are TRBV20-1 and TRBJ1-2, with D perhaps TRBD1 (6 bases). Germline assignment: CDR1 DFQATT and CDR2 SNEGSKA (reference sequence). The CDR3 spans 17 residues. V was trimmed by 3 bases and J by 3 bases, leaving 23 bases between them. CDR3 coding DNA: TGCAGTGCTAGTGACGGAAGGGGGGGGGCTAGCCACTATGGCTACACCTTC. Protein sequence: CSASDGRGGASHYGYTF.

A few counts support this clone. The chain links TRBV28 to TRBJ1-5; TRBD1 might be the D (6 bases). Deletions cut 5 bases from V and 0 bases from J, with 11 bases between. Germline-derived CDR1 and CDR2 are MDHEN and SYDVKM. The CDR3 is 15 amino acids. The CDR3 sequence is CASSRRDISNQPQHF. The CDR3 coding sequence is TGTGCCAGCAGTCGTCGGGACATTAGCAATCAGCCCCAGCATTTT.

This clone was detected only once. This specimen includes other DNA sequences encoding the same CDR3. This chain joins TRBV9 and TRBJ1-1; D gene uncertain. Germline V gene data show CDR1 as SGDLS and CDR2 as YYNGEE. The germline V and J ends were trimmed by 2 bases and 2 bases, with 7 bases remaining between them. The CDR3 is 13 residues long. In DNA form, the CDR3 reads TGTGCCAGCAGCGTTGCGGGAAACACTGAAGCTTTCTTT. It is translated as CASSVAGNTEAFF.

V is TRBV28 and J is TRBJ1-4; D is perhaps TRBD1 (6 bases). Between the trimmed V and J ends, which lost 6 bases and 5 bases, there was a span of 13 bases. This CDR3 is built from 14 residues. Germline CDR1 MDHEN, CDR2 SYDVKM. For the CDR3, the DNA is TGTGCCAGCAGCTCAGGACAGCTAAATGAAAAACTGTTTTTT. As protein: CASSSGQLNEKLFF.

The chain joins TRBV15 to TRBJ1-5, with D possibly matching TRBD1 (6 bases). The germline CDR1 and CDR2 sequences are LNHNV and YYDKDF (reference sequence). The CDR3 is made up of 18 amino acids. The germline V and J ends were trimmed by 5 bases and 2 bases, with 22 bases remaining between them. The CDR3 reads CATSPLGTPPTGNQPQHF. The CDR3 bases are TGTGCCACCAGCCCCTTGGGGACACCTCCGACGGGCAATCAGCCCCAGCATTTT. The whole variable domain, remainder taken from reference TRBV15 and TRBJ1-5, is DAMVIQNPRYQVTQFGKPVTLSCSQTLNHNVMYWYQQKSSQAPKLLFHYYDKDFNNEADTPDNFQSRRPNTSFCFLDIRSPGLGDTAMYLCATSPLGTPPTGNQPQHFGDGTRLSIL.

The CDR3 region has the DNA TGTGCCTGGAGTGTTAGGGGTGCCGGGGAGCTGTTTTTT. Translating it yields CAWSVRGAGELFF. V and J are TRBV30 and TRBJ2-2; possibly TRBD1 for D (5 bases). Germline V gene sequence: CDR1 GTSNPN, CDR2 SVGIG (reference sequence). This CDR3 region has 13 residues. V was shortened by 0 bases and J by 6 bases, with 8 bases between the two germline ends. Variable domain in full (rest from reference TRBV30 and TRBJ2-2): SQTIHQWPATLVQPVGSPLSLECTVEGTSNPNLYWYRQAAGRGLQLLFYSVGIGQISSEVPQNLSASRPQDRQFILSSKKLLLSDSGFYLCAWSVRGAGELFFGEGSRLTVL.

J is TRBJ1-4 and V is TRBV4-3; D gene ambiguous. Germline-derived CDR1 and CDR2 are LGHNA and YSLEER. The CDR3 length is 13 residues. V lost 0 bases, J lost 8 bases, and 7 bases lay in between. The chain's CDR3 is CASSQELREKLFF. The CDR3 DNA sequence: TGCGCCAGCAGCCAAGAATTACGGGAAAAACTGTTTTTT.

V usage is TRBV6-4 and J usage is TRBJ2-1, with 12 bases matching TRBD2. The trim removed 3 bases at V and 7 bases at J, leaving 1 base unmatched. CDR3 length: 14 amino acids. CDR1 and CDR2 from the germline V gene are MRHNA and SNTAGT. The CDR3 region is CASSELAGGNEQFF. CDR3 bases: TGTGCCAGCAGTGAACTAGCGGGAGGAAATGAGCAGTTCTTC.

This clone occurred a few times. The chain employs TRBV7-2 and TRBJ2-2; possibly TRBD2 for D (5 bases). Germline V gene data show CDR1 as SGHTA and CDR2 as FQGNSA. V lost 5 bases and J 5 bases, leaving 18 bases between the germline ends. This CDR3 comprises 16 residues. Here the CDR3 reads CASSTEGSLGTGELFF. In nucleotides, the CDR3 is TGTGCCAGCAGCACAGAGGGCAGCCTAGGGACCGGGGAGCTGTTTTTT. The variable domain in full, completed from reference TRBV7-2 and TRBJ2-2, reads GAGVSQSPSNKVTEKGKDVELRCDPISGHTALYWYRQSLGQGLEFLIYFQGNSAPDKSGLPSDRFSAERTGGSVSTLTIQRTQQEDSAVYLCASSTEGSLGTGELFFGEGSRLTVL.